Presented here are 26 T cell receptor beta chains from one specimen sequenced in a study of T cells in Graves' hyperthyroidism and ophthalmopathy. Amplified TCR beta CDR3 regions derived from RNA transcripts. HTBI primers were employed in a first-round RT-PCR of the TCR CDR3. TCRdb fed the multiplex PCR reads into MiXCR, producing one record per CDR3 protein. The sample lists under 600,000 distinct CDR3 sequences, more than 15% occurring once. The sequenced material came from blood. The receptors come from a woman aged 40 to 50 with Graves' ophthalmopathy.

The chain joins TRBV7-3 to TRBJ2-5, with TRBD2 as a possible D gene (7 bases). CDR3 length equals 15 residues. The germline V gene encodes CDR1 SGHTA and CDR2 FQGTGA. V dropped 4 bases and J dropped 5 bases, with 17 bases sitting between them. CDR3 DNA sequence: TGTGCCAGCAGCTGGGGGGGAGGGGGGGGGGAGACCCAGTACTTC. Protein sequence: CASSWGGGGGETQYF.

For this clonotype: At one of its ends the junction is not consistent with the germline gene, which may arise from a read error. This chain uses TRBV12-3 or TRBV12-4 with TRBJ1-2; 7 positions agree with TRBD1. The CDR3 loop spans 13 amino acids. The CDR3 DNA reads as TGTGCCGGCAGCCCAGGGACAGTCTATGGCTACACCTTC. It encodes CAGSPGTVYGYTF.

The chain has TRBV2 and TRBJ2-7; 13 bases agree with TRBD2. The CDR3 extends over 15 amino acids. Germline V gene data show CDR1 as SNHLY and CDR2 as FYNNEI. V lost 7 bases, J lost 6 bases, and 9 bases stayed unmatched. The CDR3 DNA follows: TGTGCCAGCAAAACTAGCGGGAGGGCCGCGTCCGAGCAGTACTTC. It translates to CASKTSGRAASEQYF.

This clonotype has a handful of counts. The chain joins TRBV2 to TRBJ1-1, with TRBD1 as a possible D gene (5 bases). Trimming took 6 bases from V and 0 from J, leaving 17 bases between them. Germline V gives CDR1 SNHLY, CDR2 FYNNEI. The CDR3 is 16 amino acids. DNA for the CDR3: TGTGCCAGCAGCTCCCGGGGCCAAAACATGAACACTGAAGCTTTCTTT. It encodes CASSSRGQNMNTEAFF.

The chain recombines TRBV5-1 with TRBJ2-7; 8 bases agree with TRBD1. This CDR3 region has 14 residues. CDR1 is SGHRS, CDR2 YFSETQ, per germline. The trim removed 5 bases at V and 4 bases at J, leaving 8 bases unmatched. CDR3 coding DNA: TGCGCCAGCAGGGACAGGGAAGAATCGTACGAGCAGTACTTC. It yields the protein CASRDREESYEQYF.

In this sample, this clonotype turned up many times. The chain carries TRBV2 and TRBJ2-3; 7 nucleotides line up with TRBD2. The J segment lost 4 bases and the V segment lost 4 bases, leaving 8 bases of the junction unmatched. Germline loops: CDR1 SNHLY, CDR2 FYNNEI. This CDR3 spans 15 amino acids. The CDR3, as DNA: TGTGCCAGCAGTGCGGAAACTAGCGCCGCAGATACGCAGTATTTT. Its translation is CASSAETSAADTQYF.

This clonotype occurred a few times. V and J are TRBV6-5 and TRBJ2-1, with TRBD2 as a possible D gene (6 bases). CDR1 is MNHEY and CDR2 is SVGAGI in the germline V gene. The CDR3 totals 15 residues. The V end lost 2 bases, the J end lost 4 bases, and 12 bases lay between the germline ends. CDR3 amino acids: CASSYDGGVYNEQFF. The CDR3 nucleotides read TGTGCCAGCAGTTACGACGGCGGGGTTTACAATGAGCAGTTCTTC.

This clonotype was seen ten or more times. The chain has TRBV2 and TRBJ2-5, with D hard to call. Germline CDR1 and CDR2: SNHLY and FYNNEI. Trimming took 5 bases from V and 4 from J, leaving 11 bases between them. The CDR3 length is 13 residues. The CDR3 is CASSYMRPETQYF. As DNA, the CDR3 is TGTGCCAGCAGTTACATGCGACCAGAGACCCAGTACTTC.

This clonotype was detected a few times. V gene TRBV30 combines with J gene TRBJ2-7; D not resolved. V lost 0 bases and J 6 bases, leaving 12 bases between the germline ends. The germline gives CDR1 GTSNPN, CDR2 SVGIG (reference sequence). The CDR3 totals 13 residues. The CDR3 loop reads CAWSVQSRSEQYF. In nucleotides, the CDR3 is TGTGCCTGGAGTGTACAATCGAGGAGCGAGCAGTACTTC. Full variable domain (missing parts from reference TRBV30 and TRBJ2-7): SQTIHQWPATLVQPVGSPLSLECTVEGTSNPNLYWYRQAAGRGLQLLFYSVGIGQISSEVPQNLSASRPQDRQFILSSKKLLLSDSGFYLCAWSVQSRSEQYFGPGTRLTVT.

This clonotype was recorded a few times. The chain carries TRBV2 and TRBJ2-7, with D possibly TRBD1 on 5 matching bases. Deletions cut 2 bases from V and 3 bases from J, with 8 bases between. The CDR3 covers 13 residues. Germline V gives CDR1 SNHLY, CDR2 FYNNEI. The CDR3 bases are TGTGCCAGCAGTGAATCAGGGTTCTACGAGCAGTACTTC. Translation gives CASSESGFYEQYF.

The rearrangement links TRBV12-3 or TRBV12-4 to TRBJ2-3; 7 bases align to TRBD2. V shed 2 bases, J shed 5 bases, and the junction held 4 bases outside the gene matches. The CDR3 is 14 amino acids. Here the CDR3 reads CASSLWGGKDTQYF. CDR3 nucleotide sequence: TGTGCCAGCAGTTTATGGGGAGGGAAAGATACGCAGTATTTT.

The table lists this clonotype with many counts. The V and J genes are TRBV2 and TRBJ2-7; D possibly corresponds to TRBD2 (6 bases). The CDR3 totals 14 residues. Germline V gene sequence: CDR1 SNHLY, CDR2 FYNNEI. V was pared by 4 bases and J by 2 bases, with 12 bases between. The CDR3 loop reads CASSVEDYTYEQYF. CDR3 bases: TGTGCCAGCAGTGTCGAGGACTATACCTACGAGCAGTACTTC. Complete variable domain (other parts from reference TRBV2 and TRBJ2-7): EPEVTQTPSHQVTQMGQEVILRCVPISNHLYFYWYRQILGQKVEFLVSFYNNEISEKSEIFDDQFSVERPDGSNFTLKIRSTKLEDSAMYFCASSVEDYTYEQYFGPGTRLTVT.

This clonotype was counted ten times or more. The chain is built from TRBV20-1 and TRBJ2-7; TRBD1 matches 10 bases. Trimming cost V 6 bases and J 2 bases; bases outside gene matches: 7. This CDR3 region has 14 residues. Germline V lookup: CDR1 DFQATT, CDR2 SNEGSKA (reference sequence). CDR3 region: CSATGTGVAYEQYF. CDR3 bases: TGCAGTGCCACCGGGACAGGGGTTGCCTACGAGCAGTACTTC.

The chain recombines TRBV9 with TRBJ2-1, with D possibly matching TRBD1 (5 bases). The CDR3 totals 14 residues. Germline loops: CDR1 SGDLS, CDR2 YYNGEE. Trimming took 7 bases from V and 0 from J, leaving 11 bases between them. CDR3 amino acids: CASGATDSYNEQFF. The CDR3 DNA reads TGTGCCAGCGGGGCGACGGACTCCTACAATGAGCAGTTCTTC.

There are many counts of this clonotype. V gene TRBV20-1 combines with J gene TRBJ1-2; TRBD1 matches 7 bases. J gave up 8 bases and V 2 bases, and 20 bases lay outside the gene matches. The CDR3 loop spans 17 amino acids. Germline V gives CDR1 DFQATT, CDR2 SNEGSKA (reference sequence). CDR3 DNA: TGCAGTGCTAGACTCAACAGGGGCTCAGGCAACTCGGGCGGCTACACCTTC. It yields the protein CSARLNRGSGNSGGYTF.

This chain uses TRBV10-3 with TRBJ2-3; 7 bases line up with TRBD2. CDR1 is ENHRY, CDR2 SYGVKD, per germline. This CDR3 has 15 residues. Trimming took 3 bases from V and 7 from J; bases not matched to a gene: 10. CDR3 bases: TGTGCCATCAGTGACACCGGGACTACTTCGAATACGCAGTATTTT. Residues: CAISDTGTTSNTQYF.

The CDR3 sequence: CASSFTDATDTQYF. CDR3 in DNA: TGCGCCAGCAGCTTTACGGACGCTACAGATACGCAGTATTTT. The chain links TRBV5-1 to TRBJ2-3, with D uncertain. The CDR3 is made up of 14 amino acids. The ends were cut back, 2 bases at V and 3 bases at J, with 10 bases in the middle. The germline gives CDR1 SGHRS, CDR2 YFSETQ.

This clonotype came up many times. V and J are TRBV27 and TRBJ2-6, with D uncertain. The CDR3 covers 17 residues. The germline V gene has CDR1 MNHEY and CDR2 SMNVEV (reference sequence). Between the trimmed V and J ends, which lost 0 bases and 4 bases, there was a span of 13 bases. The DNA for the CDR3 is TGTGCCAGCAGTTTATCGACGAACCCCGTAGGGGCCAACGTCCTGACTTTC. Amino acids: CASSLSTNPVGANVLTF. The full variable domain, completed using reference TRBV27 and TRBJ2-6, is EAQVTQNPRYLITVTGKKLTVTCSQNMNHEYMSWYRQDPGLGLRQIYYSMNVEVTDKGDVPEGYKVSRKEKRNFPLILESPSPNQTSLYFCASSLSTNPVGANVLTFGAGSRLTVL.

The genes are TRBV29-1 and TRBJ2-1; D ambiguous. This CDR3 region has 10 residues. Germline CDR1 and CDR2: SQVTM and ANQGSEA. This CDR3 reads CGSAVNEQFF. The CDR3 DNA reads TGCGGCAGTGCCGTCAATGAGCAGTTCTTC.

This clonotype was detected only a few times. The rearrangement links TRBV30 to TRBJ1-3; the D is unclear. Trimming left V 0 bases short and J 2 bases short, with 11 bases between. Germline V gene data show CDR1 as GTSNPN and CDR2 as SVGIG (reference sequence). The CDR3 is made up of 15 amino acids. CDR3 nucleotides: TGTGCCTGGAGTGTTTGGAGCAGGCCTGGAAACACCATATATTTT. It is translated as CAWSVWSRPGNTIYF.

This clonotype has ten or more counts. V gene TRBV11-2 combines with J gene TRBJ2-1; D is unclear. The V end was cut by 7 bases, the J end by 9 bases, with 19 bases between. The CDR3 is 14 amino acids. The V gene's germline CDR1 is SGHAT and CDR2 FQNNGV. DNA of the CDR3: TGTGCCAGCACCCTGACGTATCCGCCCGGTGAGCAGTTCTTC. It translates to CASTLTYPPGEQFF.

This clonotype was recorded at least ten times. The chain combines TRBV30 with TRBJ1-5; D gene uncertain. The CDR3 extends over 14 amino acids. Trimming shortened V by 0 bases and J by 0 bases, and 6 bases separated the two germline ends. Germline V gene data show CDR1 as GTSNPN and CDR2 as SVGIG (reference sequence). This CDR3 is CAWSVLGSNQPQHF. The CDR3 DNA follows: TGTGCCTGGAGTGTTCTCGGTAGCAATCAGCCCCAGCATTTT. Supplemented by reference TRBV30 and TRBJ1-5, the full variable domain reads SQTIHQWPATLVQPVGSPLSLECTVEGTSNPNLYWYRQAAGRGLQLLFYSVGIGQISSEVPQNLSASRPQDRQFILSSKKLLLSDSGFYLCAWSVLGSNQPQHFGDGTRLSIL.

This clonotype was recorded many times. This CDR3 reads CASTTNRYQETQYF. CDR3 coding DNA: TGTGCCAGCACCACGAACCGGTACCAAGAGACCCAGTACTTC. J is TRBJ2-5 and V is TRBV7-8; D is ambiguous. This CDR3 is built from 14 residues. V was shortened by 7 bases and J by 0 bases, with 12 bases between the two germline ends. Germline assignment: CDR1 SGHVS and CDR2 FQNEAQ.

This chain uses TRBV6-2 or TRBV6-3 with TRBJ1-2; 7 bases are shared with TRBD1. CDR1 MNHEY and CDR2 SVGEGT come from the germline V gene. V gave up 9 bases and J gave up 8 bases; unmatched junction bases: 15. The CDR3 is 14 amino acids. CDR3: CARSIDRAVGGYTF. For the CDR3, the DNA is TGTGCCAGAAGTATTGACAGGGCCGTGGGGGGCTACACCTTC.

V gene TRBV18 combines with J gene TRBJ2-2; 8 positions agree with TRBD1. This CDR3 contains 18 residues. Germline values: CDR1 KGHSH, CDR2 LQKENI. V shed 5 bases and J 3 bases; nucleotides not matched to a gene: 14. The CDR3, as DNA: TGTGCCAGCTCATCGGACAGGGTCCCGCGGAGCGACACCGGGGAGCTGTTTTTT. Residues: CASSSDRVPRSDTGELFF.

This clonotype came up many times. This chain links TRBV10-3 with TRBJ2-3, with 10 bases aligning to TRBD1. Germline values: CDR1 ENHRY, CDR2 SYGVKD. The CDR3 sequence is 17 residues long. The V gene end was trimmed by 5 bases and the J gene end by 1 base; junction bases not matched to a gene: 9. CDR3 sequence reads: CAISPNPGQGGTDTQYF. Here the CDR3 DNA reads TGTGCCATCAGTCCGAATCCAGGACAGGGGGGCACAGATACGCAGTATTTT.